One and the same sample provided the 7 T cell receptor beta chains below, sequenced in a study of T cells after yellow fever vaccination. TCRdb re-analysed the 5' RACE reads in MiXCR, keeping a single row per CDR3 protein. In the table there are 150,000 to 200,000 distinct CDR3 sequences, approximately 10% of which are singletons. Sequencing was performed on CD8+ T cells sorted from PBMCs, taken 45 days after the yellow fever booster vaccination. These receptors all stem from a man aged 18 to 30 who received the YFV17D yellow fever vaccine.

As regards this clonotype: One junction end does not reproduce the germline sequence, and a read error may be involved. The V and J genes are TRBV6-2 or TRBV6-3 and TRBJ2-7, with D perhaps being TRBD1 or TRBD2 (5 bases each). The CDR3 covers 14 residues. Germline V gene lookup returns CDR1 MNHEY and CDR2 SVGEGT. For the CDR3, the DNA is TGTGCCAGCAGTCAAGTCCGGGACCCCTATGAGCAGTACTTC. Translation: CASSQVRDPYEQYF.

The chain's CDR3 is CASSFDERGKETQYF. The DNA of the CDR3 is TGTGCCAGCAGCTTTGACGAACGGGGTAAAGAGACCCAGTACTTC. The chain joins TRBV7-8 to TRBJ2-5; TRBD2 is a possible D gene (5 bases). The CDR3 totals 15 residues. V lost 3 bases, J lost 3 bases, and 14 bases lay in between. Germline V gene data show CDR1 as SGHVS and CDR2 as FQNEAQ.

The gene calls are TRBV6-1 and TRBJ2-2, with D possibly being TRBD2 (6 bases). There are 15 residues in the CDR3. Trimming shortened V by 0 bases and J by 6 bases, and 11 bases separated the two germline ends. Germline CDR1 reads MNHNS; CDR2 reads SASEGT. CDR3 DNA sequence: TGTGCCAGCAGTGAAGCGGAGGGAGCGGCCGGGGAGCTGTTTTTT. Amino acid sequence: CASSEAEGAAGELFF.

This clonotype was detected a few times. The rearrangement joins TRBV28 to TRBJ2-1, with 10 bases fitting TRBD1. CDR1 and CDR2 (germline): MDHEN, SYDVKM. The CDR3 sequence is 15 residues long. Unmatched junction bases numbered 8, after V lost 4 bases and J lost 8 bases. As DNA, the CDR3 is TGTGCCAGCAGTTCAGGACAGGGGGGTGTGGATGAGCAGTTCTTC. It translates to CASSSGQGGVDEQFF.

This clonotype occurred many times. V usage is TRBV7-9 and J usage is TRBJ1-1; possibly TRBD1 for D (5 bases). The CDR3 has 16 amino acids. V was cut by 4 bases and J by 1 base, with 16 bases left in between. The V gene's germline CDR1 is SEHNR and CDR2 FQNEAQ (reference sequence). The CDR3 coding sequence is TGTGCCAGCAGCTCCTCTGGGGGTACAGGGAACACTGAAGCTTTCTTT. Translation: CASSSSGGTGNTEAFF.

There are many counts of this clonotype. This rearrangement joins TRBV7-3 to TRBJ2-2; 8 nucleotides line up with TRBD2. The V gene's germline CDR1 is SGHTA and CDR2 FQGTGA. This CDR3 has 17 residues. V shed 4 bases and J 3 bases; nucleotides not matched to a gene: 10. The CDR3, as DNA: TGTGCCAGCAGCTCCCATTCTATTAGCGGGGACACCGGGGAGCTGTTTTTT. It is translated as CASSSHSISGDTGELFF.

This chain links TRBV11-2 with TRBJ2-5; D gene uncertain. Per the germline V gene, CDR1 is SGHAT and CDR2 is FQNNGV. Trimming stripped 2 bases from V and 0 bases from J, with 13 bases between. This CDR3 has 16 residues. The CDR3 sequence is CASSLPEIADQETQYF. CDR3 sequence (DNA): TGTGCCAGCAGCTTACCTGAGATTGCGGACCAAGAGACCCAGTACTTC.